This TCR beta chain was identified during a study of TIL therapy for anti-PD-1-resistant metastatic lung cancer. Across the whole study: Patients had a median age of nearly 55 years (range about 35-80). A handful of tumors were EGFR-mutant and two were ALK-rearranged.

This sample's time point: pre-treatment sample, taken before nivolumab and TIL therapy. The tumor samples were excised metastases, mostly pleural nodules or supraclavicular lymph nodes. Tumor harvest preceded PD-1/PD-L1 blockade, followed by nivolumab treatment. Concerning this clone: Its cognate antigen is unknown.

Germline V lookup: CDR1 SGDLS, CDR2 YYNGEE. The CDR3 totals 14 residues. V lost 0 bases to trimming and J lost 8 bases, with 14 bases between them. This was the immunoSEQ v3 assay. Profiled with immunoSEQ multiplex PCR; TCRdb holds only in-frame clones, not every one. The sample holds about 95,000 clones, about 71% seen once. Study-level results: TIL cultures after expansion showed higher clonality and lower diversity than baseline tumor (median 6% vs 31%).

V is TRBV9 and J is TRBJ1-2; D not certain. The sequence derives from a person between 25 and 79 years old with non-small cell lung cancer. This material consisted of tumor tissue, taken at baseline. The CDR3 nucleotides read TGTGCCAGCAGCGTAGCTGTAACATCTGGGGGCTACACCTTC. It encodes CASSVAVTSGGYTF.